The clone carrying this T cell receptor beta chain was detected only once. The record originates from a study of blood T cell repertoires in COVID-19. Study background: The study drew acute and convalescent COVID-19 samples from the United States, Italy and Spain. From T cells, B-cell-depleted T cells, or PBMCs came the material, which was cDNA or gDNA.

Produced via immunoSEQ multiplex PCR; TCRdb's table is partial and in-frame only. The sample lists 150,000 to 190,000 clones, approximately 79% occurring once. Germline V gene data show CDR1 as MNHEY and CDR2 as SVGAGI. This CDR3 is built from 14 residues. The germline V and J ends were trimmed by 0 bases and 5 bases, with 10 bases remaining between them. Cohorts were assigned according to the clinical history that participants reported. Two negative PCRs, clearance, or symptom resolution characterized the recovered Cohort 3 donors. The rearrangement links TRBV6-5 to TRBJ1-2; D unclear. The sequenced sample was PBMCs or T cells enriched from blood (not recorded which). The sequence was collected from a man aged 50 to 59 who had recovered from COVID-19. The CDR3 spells CASSYSRLLYGYTF. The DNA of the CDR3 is TGTGCCAGCAGTTACTCCAGGCTTCTTTATGGCTACACCTTC.